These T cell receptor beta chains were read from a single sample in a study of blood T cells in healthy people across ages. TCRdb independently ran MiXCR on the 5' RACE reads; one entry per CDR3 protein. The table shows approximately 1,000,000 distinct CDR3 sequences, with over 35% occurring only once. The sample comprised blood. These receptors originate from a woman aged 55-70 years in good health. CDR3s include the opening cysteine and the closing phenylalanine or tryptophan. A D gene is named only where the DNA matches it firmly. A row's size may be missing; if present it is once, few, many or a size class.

cdr3_nt: TGTGCCAGCAGCCAAGGGGGCGCAGATACGCAGTATTTT
cdr3_aa: CASSQGGADTQYF
v_call: TRBV14
d_call: NA
clone_size: NA
j_call: TRBJ2-3

cdr3_nt: TGTGCCAGCAGCGGCCGGACTAGCGGGAGGCTAGTAAGGTCGGATGAGCAGTTCTTC
cdr3_aa: CASSGRTSGRLVRSDEQFF
v_call: TRBV9
d_call: TRBD2
clone_size: few
j_call: TRBJ2-1

cdr3_nt: TGTGCCAGCAGCTTAGGTGGAGGGACAGGGGGCAGGAACACTGAAGCTTTCTTT
cdr3_aa: CASSLGGGTGGRNTEAFF
v_call: TRBV7-9
d_call: TRBD1
clone_size: NA
j_call: TRBJ1-1

cdr3_nt: TGCGCCAGCAGCTTCCAGACTAGCTCGAGCTCCTACAATGAGCAGTTCTTC
cdr3_aa: CASSFQTSSSSYNEQFF
v_call: TRBV5-1
d_call: TRBD2
clone_size: NA
j_call: TRBJ2-1

cdr3_nt: TGTGCCAGCAGTATTCTTGCGACGGGGGCTCAGGGGTTCTTC
cdr3_aa: CASSILATGAQGFF
v_call: TRBV6-6
d_call: NA
clone_size: few
j_call: TRBJ2-1

cdr3_nt: TGCAGCGTTTTCGACGGCCTCTCCTACGAGCAGTACTTC
cdr3_aa: CSVFDGLSYEQYF
v_call: TRBV29-1
d_call: NA
clone_size: few
j_call: TRBJ2-7

cdr3_nt: TGTGCCAGCAGTTACTCTCAGGTGGATGAGCAGTTCTTC
cdr3_aa: CASSYSQVDEQFF
v_call: TRBV6-5
d_call: NA
clone_size: NA
j_call: TRBJ2-1

cdr3_nt: TGTGCCAGCAGTGAATTAGGGGGCCGCGGAGAGACCCAGTACTTC
cdr3_aa: CASSELGGRGETQYF
v_call: TRBV25-1
d_call: TRBD1
clone_size: NA
j_call: TRBJ2-5

cdr3_nt: TGCGCCAGCAGCATAGAGGGTACGTCCTACAATGAGCAGTTCTTC
cdr3_aa: CASSIEGTSYNEQFF
v_call: TRBV5-1
d_call: NA
clone_size: few
j_call: TRBJ2-1

cdr3_nt: TGTGCCAGCAGCCACCGGCACGGCAATGAGCAGTTCTTC
cdr3_aa: CASSHRHGNEQFF
v_call: TRBV3-1
d_call: NA
clone_size: few
j_call: TRBJ2-1

cdr3_nt: TGTGCCAGCAGTTTATCCGACAGGAGGAAATACTACGAGCAGTACTTC
cdr3_aa: CASSLSDRRKYYEQYF
v_call: TRBV28
d_call: NA
clone_size: NA
j_call: TRBJ2-7

cdr3_nt: TGTGCCAGCAGTTTTTCCCCTCCGGGACTGCGGTCCTACGAGCAGTACTTC
cdr3_aa: CASSFSPPGLRSYEQYF
v_call: TRBV12-3/TRBV12-4
d_call: NA
clone_size: NA
j_call: TRBJ2-7

cdr3_nt: TGTGCCAGCAGTACCAGGACTAGCGGTGGTTTTGAGCAGTACTTC
cdr3_aa: CASSTRTSGGFEQYF
v_call: TRBV27
d_call: TRBD2
clone_size: few
j_call: TRBJ2-7

cdr3_nt: TGCAGTGCTCCGGACAGGGAATATGAAAAACTGTTTTTT
cdr3_aa: CSAPDREYEKLFF
v_call: TRBV20-1
d_call: TRBD1
clone_size: NA
j_call: TRBJ1-4

cdr3_nt: TGTGCCAGCAGCCAAGATCTGGAAGTGGGGGGGACCCAGTACTTC
cdr3_aa: CASSQDLEVGGTQYF
v_call: TRBV3-1
d_call: NA
clone_size: NA
j_call: TRBJ2-5

cdr3_nt: TGTGCCAGCAGCGTAGGGACAGGGGGCCACTACGAGCAGTACTTC
cdr3_aa: CASSVGTGGHYEQYF
v_call: TRBV9
d_call: TRBD1
clone_size: NA
j_call: TRBJ2-7

cdr3_nt: TGTGCCAGCAGTTTCTTAGGTCCAGATACGCAGTATTTT
cdr3_aa: CASSFLGPDTQYF
v_call: TRBV12-3/TRBV12-4
d_call: NA
clone_size: few
j_call: TRBJ2-3

cdr3_nt: TGTGCCAGCAGCCGGGGACTAGCGGGAGATGGGGACCCAGATACGCAGTATTTT
cdr3_aa: CASSRGLAGDGDPDTQYF
v_call: TRBV9
d_call: TRBD2
clone_size: few
j_call: TRBJ2-3

cdr3_nt: TGTGCCAGCAGCTTAGAAAGTAGGGACGGACCCTACGAGCAGTACTTC
cdr3_aa: CASSLESRDGPYEQYF
v_call: TRBV11-2
d_call: NA
clone_size: few
j_call: TRBJ2-7

cdr3_nt: TGTGCCAGCAGTAACGACAGGTACTCCTACAATGAGCAGTTCTTC
cdr3_aa: CASSNDRYSYNEQFF
v_call: TRBV28
d_call: NA
clone_size: NA
j_call: TRBJ2-1

cdr3_nt: TGTGCCAGCAGCCCGCGCACGACAGGGGGCACAGATACGCAGTATTTT
cdr3_aa: CASSPRTTGGTDTQYF
v_call: TRBV7-2
d_call: TRBD1
clone_size: NA
j_call: TRBJ2-3

cdr3_nt: TGTGCCAGCAGTTACGACCCCGGGCGGATCAATCAGACCCAGCATTTT
cdr3_aa: CASSYDPGRINQTQHF
v_call: TRBV6-2/TRBV6-3
d_call: NA
clone_size: NA
j_call: TRBJ1-5

cdr3_nt: TGTGCCAGCAGCGTAGGGGGGGGCACCGGGGAGCTGTTTTTT
cdr3_aa: CASSVGGGTGELFF
v_call: TRBV9
d_call: TRBD2
clone_size: NA
j_call: TRBJ2-2

cdr3_nt: TGTGCCAGCAGCGTACGGACTAGCGGACGATCGTACACAGATACGCAGTATTTT
cdr3_aa: CASSVRTSGRSYTDTQYF
v_call: TRBV5-6
d_call: TRBD2
clone_size: few
j_call: TRBJ2-3

cdr3_nt: TGTGCCAGCAGCTTAGCTAGCGGGGGGGGATACAATGAGCAGTTCTTC
cdr3_aa: CASSLASGGGYNEQFF
v_call: TRBV7-9
d_call: TRBD2
clone_size: once
j_call: TRBJ2-1

cdr3_nt: TGTGCCAGCAGCTTAATGAGGACTAGCGGGGCCACCGGGGAGCTGTTTTTT
cdr3_aa: CASSLMRTSGATGELFF
v_call: TRBV7-3
d_call: TRBD2
clone_size: NA
j_call: TRBJ2-2

cdr3_nt: TGTGCCAGCAGTTACGGGAAGGGGGCCAGGGGGTTGAACACTGAAGCTTTCTTT
cdr3_aa: CASSYGKGARGLNTEAFF
v_call: TRBV6-5
d_call: TRBD1
clone_size: NA
j_call: TRBJ1-1

cdr3_nt: TGTGCCAGCAGCTTGATAAACCCCACAGATACGCAGTATTTT
cdr3_aa: CASSLINPTDTQYF
v_call: TRBV7-2
d_call: NA
clone_size: few
j_call: TRBJ2-3

cdr3_nt: TGTGCCAGCAGCCGACTGGGGGGAGGTAACACCGGGGAGCTGTTTTTT
cdr3_aa: CASSRLGGGNTGELFF
v_call: TRBV6-5
d_call: NA
clone_size: NA
j_call: TRBJ2-2

cdr3_nt: TGTGCCAGCAGCTTAGGTTGGGGGAAAGAGACCCAGTACTTC
cdr3_aa: CASSLGWGKETQYF
v_call: TRBV7-9
d_call: NA
clone_size: NA
j_call: TRBJ2-5

cdr3_nt: TGTGCCACCCGGACAGGGGCTTCCTACGAGCAGTACTTC
cdr3_aa: CATRTGASYEQYF
v_call: TRBV6-1
d_call: TRBD1
clone_size: NA
j_call: TRBJ2-7

cdr3_nt: TGTGCCAGCAGGGGGCTGGGACAGCAAAACATTCAGTACTTC
cdr3_aa: CASRGLGQQNIQYF
v_call: TRBV6-1
d_call: TRBD1
clone_size: NA
j_call: TRBJ2-4

cdr3_nt: TGTGCCAGCAGTTTATTTGGGGCGCCTAGCGGGAGCAATGAGCAGTACTTC
cdr3_aa: CASSLFGAPSGSNEQYF
v_call: TRBV27
d_call: TRBD2
clone_size: few
j_call: TRBJ2-7

cdr3_nt: TGTGCCACCAGCAGGCCGTTGGGCGGGAGGTTCATAGATGAGCAGTTCTTC
cdr3_aa: CATSRPLGGRFIDEQFF
v_call: TRBV15
d_call: TRBD2
clone_size: NA
j_call: TRBJ2-1

cdr3_nt: TGTGCCAGCAGCTTACATCCCGGGACTAGCGGATTTCAAGAGACCCAGTACTTC
cdr3_aa: CASSLHPGTSGFQETQYF
v_call: TRBV7-2
d_call: TRBD2
clone_size: few
j_call: TRBJ2-5

cdr3_nt: TGTGCCAGCAGTAATTACAGGGGGCAAGAGACCCAGTACTTC
cdr3_aa: CASSNYRGQETQYF
v_call: TRBV27
d_call: TRBD1
clone_size: many
j_call: TRBJ2-5

cdr3_nt: TGCAGCGCCGGACAGAGTCGCGGTCAGCCCCAGCATTTT
cdr3_aa: CSAGQSRGQPQHF
v_call: TRBV29-1
d_call: NA
clone_size: few
j_call: TRBJ1-5

cdr3_nt: TGCAGCGTTGAAGGAAAGGTCACAGATACGCAGTATTTT
cdr3_aa: CSVEGKVTDTQYF
v_call: TRBV29-1
d_call: NA
clone_size: NA
j_call: TRBJ2-3

cdr3_nt: TGTGCCATCAGCCCACAGGGAGGAAGCAATCAGCCCCAGCATTTT
cdr3_aa: CAISPQGGSNQPQHF
v_call: TRBV10-3
d_call: NA
clone_size: NA
j_call: TRBJ1-5

cdr3_nt: TGCAGTGCCGCGGGACAGGATTCCTACAATGAGCAGTTCTTC
cdr3_aa: CSAAGQDSYNEQFF
v_call: TRBV20-1
d_call: TRBD1
clone_size: few
j_call: TRBJ2-1

cdr3_nt: TGTGCCAGCAGGTCGACAGGGATAACTTATGGCTACACCTTC
cdr3_aa: CASRSTGITYGYTF
v_call: TRBV28
d_call: TRBD1
clone_size: NA
j_call: TRBJ1-2

cdr3_nt: TGTGCCAGCACCTCAGGTGGGGCTTCAAGGCATGGCTACACCTTC
cdr3_aa: CASTSGGASRHGYTF
v_call: TRBV12-3/TRBV12-4
d_call: NA
clone_size: once
j_call: TRBJ1-2

cdr3_nt: TGTGCCTGGAGTGTAGGGGGAGGGGGCTTGGGAGAGACCCAGTACTTC
cdr3_aa: CAWSVGGGGLGETQYF
v_call: TRBV30
d_call: NA
clone_size: once
j_call: TRBJ2-5

cdr3_nt: TGTGCCAGCAGTGACAGGACAGGGCGGAACACTGAAGCTTTCTTT
cdr3_aa: CASSDRTGRNTEAFF
v_call: TRBV2
d_call: TRBD1
clone_size: NA
j_call: TRBJ1-1

cdr3_nt: TGTGCCAGCAGCTTAGATCGCGGGGGCTTCCACCCTAGCAATCAGCCCCAGCATTTT
cdr3_aa: CASSLDRGGFHPSNQPQHF
v_call: TRBV7-9
d_call: NA
clone_size: NA
j_call: TRBJ1-5

cdr3_nt: TGTGCCACCTGGGGACAGTTGAATGAAGCTTTCTTT
cdr3_aa: CATWGQLNEAFF
v_call: TRBV10-3
d_call: TRBD1
clone_size: NA
j_call: TRBJ1-1

cdr3_nt: TGTGCCAGCAGAGGGACAGGGGGCACCTACAATGAGCAGTTCTTC
cdr3_aa: CASRGTGGTYNEQFF
v_call: TRBV6-1
d_call: TRBD1
clone_size: NA
j_call: TRBJ2-1

cdr3_nt: TGTGCCAGCAGTACCCGAGCGGGAGGGTTTGGGCAGTACTTC
cdr3_aa: CASSTRAGGFGQYF
v_call: TRBV2
d_call: TRBD2
clone_size: NA
j_call: TRBJ2-5